Sequencing of this T cell receptor beta chain was carried out in a study of blood T cells in healthy people across ages. Study-wide findings and caveats: As age increased, TCR beta diversity per million T cells fell in a roughly linear fashion. Naive T cell percentage showed a strong correlation with the diversity of TCR beta.

The second PCR ran about 7 to 12 cycles with a sample-barcoded 5' primer and J-beta primers. TCRdb passed the 5' RACE reads through MiXCR, listing each CDR3 protein once. This sample has a few hundred thousand distinct CDR3 sequences, with roughly a quarter found just once. A remark on this clonotype: Its antigen is as yet unknown.

The V end lost 2 bases, the J end lost 5 bases, and 13 bases lay between the germline ends. Germline V gene lookup returns CDR1 MNHNY and CDR2 SVGAGI (reference sequence). The CDR3 consists of 15 residues. The sample also formed part of further work on T cells of mothers and their children. In that study: Extracted RNA, in its entirety, went into cDNA synthesis at around 1.5 ug per 15 ul. Whether pairs are related or unrelated, thymic selection shapes their TCR recombination output in much the same way.

This chain uses TRBV6-6 with TRBJ2-4; TRBD2 is a possible D gene (6 bases). This clonotype was sampled from a boy between 2 and 10 years old in good health. Material: blood. Here the CDR3 reads CASSYGRGFQNIQYF. The CDR3 DNA sequence: TGTGCCAGCAGTTACGGTCGGGGGTTCCAAAACATTCAGTACTTC.